This T cell receptor (beta chain) was sequenced during a study of OX40 agonist ivuxolimab in advanced cancers. Study context: Patient treatment consisted of intravenous ivuxolimab administration every 2 weeks at 0.01 to 10 mg/kg. Patients assigned to dose escalation were diagnosed with hepatocellular carcinoma, melanoma, renal cell or head and neck cancer.

This clone was detected only a few times. The antigen is not known. The germline V gene has CDR1 DFQATT and CDR2 SNEGSKA (reference sequence). Trimming removed 3 bases from V and 4 bases from J, with 3 bases in between. The CDR3 has 11 residues. Clones were read by immunoSEQ multiplex PCR, and TCRdb kept only the in-frame ones, dropping some. The sample has under 85,000 clones, over 80% seen once. Findings and caveats of the study: On average, a greater number of expanded clones characterised CD8+ T cells relative to CD4+.

Autoimmune disease history or systemic immunosuppression disqualified patients. The receptor comes from an adult with an advanced solid tumor such as melanoma, head and neck, liver or kidney cancer. This specimen was CD4+ or CD8+ T cells sorted from blood, taken in a trial of the OX40 agonist ivuxolimab. The chain has TRBV20-1 and TRBJ2-2, with unresolved D. CDR3 residues: CSASTTGELFF. For the CDR3, the DNA is TGCAGTGCTAGTACCACCGGGGAGCTGTTTTTT.